The clone carrying this T cell receptor (beta chain) showed up just a few times. The antigen remains undetermined. The sample comes from a study of identical twins. TCRdb reprocessed the 5' RACE reads with MiXCR, giving one entry per CDR3 protein. Seen here are roughly 570,000 distinct CDR3 sequences, nearly 10% observed once, and the top ten hold roughly 3%. Study conclusions and caveats: Cord blood beta clonotypes that were abundant carried fewer insertions, and memory repertoires showed no such trend.

Germline CDR1 ENHRY, CDR2 SYGVKD. CDR3 length equals 12 residues. V shed 3 bases and J shed 7 bases, with 6 bases lying between them. This sample was shared with a second study, whose subject was yellow fever vaccine responses in identical twins.

Sequencing was performed on PBMCs. This chain uses TRBV10-3 with TRBJ2-2; no clear D gene. The receptor's source is a woman aged 18-29 years in good health. DNA for the CDR3: TGTGCCATCAGTGAACTCATCGGGGAGCTGTTTTTT. It codes for CAISELIGELFF.